The T cell receptor beta chain under discussion was sequenced for a study of brain T cells in children with intractable seizures. A word on this clone: Its specificity is unknown.

Findings and caveats of the study: Patients' HCMV serostatus was unknown; virus specificity rests on CDR3 similarity alone. Absence of clones before surgery may stem from lower sequencing depth.

TCRdb's copy holds only in-frame clones and misses some; the assay was immunoSEQ multiplex PCR. In the table there are 100,000 to 120,000 clones, 85% to 95% of which are singletons. Surgery cases with the highest brain T cell transcript signatures were chosen for sequencing. Patients received at least one anti-epileptic drug before surgery. The source of this sequence is a boy in the first two years of life with hemimegalencephaly and intractable seizures. The sample was peripheral blood, taken at surgery.

The CDR3 sequence: CASPGQGAMTGELFF. The DNA for the CDR3 is TGTGCCAGCCCGGGACAGGGGGCGATGACCGGGGAGCTGTTTTTT. The rearrangement links TRBV6-5 to TRBJ2-2; 12 positions match TRBD1. CDR1 and CDR2 (germline): MNHEY, SVGAGI. The CDR3 loop spans 15 amino acids. The junction had 6 bases not matched to a gene; V was cut back by 8 bases and J by 5 bases.